This T cell receptor beta chain is drawn from a study of blood T cell repertoires in COVID-19 (dated by TCRdb to about 2020). At the level of the whole study: The collaborator samples originated in the United States, Italy and Spain and spanned the acute and convalescent phases of COVID-19. The prospective study material was composed of cDNA or gDNA derived from T cells, B-cell-depleted T cells, or PBMCs. Deeply sampled blood TCRbeta repertoires from subjects exposed to, actively infected with, or recovered from COVID-19 were included in the dataset. The repertoires were made available in a free public database intended to serve as a resource for research on the immune response to SARS-CoV-2. Samples were obtained from the ongoing ImmuneRACE study (first 160 participants) and from over a thousand subjects provided by 6 global collaborators. Sample metadata almost always included a de-identified subject ID, COVID-19 status, age in years and sex. HLA class I and class II types, where available, came from metadata supplied by the sample provider rather than from assay-based typing. Overall study results and their limits: How much clinical and demographic metadata was included differed by source and by participant, and the metadata was provided uncurated.

The immunoSEQ Assay, a bias-controlled multiplex PCR, was used to amplify TCRbeta CDR3 regions from genomic DNA. The authors' pipeline ran thus. The number of nucleated cells in each sample was estimated by amplification of reference gene primers within the assay. Sequence reads were collapsed and filtered to measure the absolute abundance of every unique TCRbeta CDR3 rearrangement. For each sample, productive Simpson clonality was calculated as the square root of Simpson's diversity index over productive rearrangements. This is the immuneACCESS table as TCRdb keeps it, with only in-frame sequences that have V and J called. A part of the clones is gone; compared with another copy, unresolved V genes explain less than half, and the rest is unexplained. That table is the source of V, J and clone size, and D and trimming were worked out from the DNA. In all, the sample holds around 330,000 clones, and 75% to 90% of those were seen once. About 5.2% of the sample belongs to the ten largest clones.

Note on this clone: Its antigen target is currently unknown. Base qualities are not provided; no much larger clone lies one nucleotide away.

Participants in the prospective study were aged 18 to 89 years, lived in approximately 26 United States geographic areas, and enrolled through a virtual design. Cohort assignment in the prospective study relied on participant-reported clinical history from a screening survey and a study questionnaire. For ImmuneRACE Cohort 3, a participant was defined as recovered based on two consecutive negative NP/OP PCR tests, clearance by a healthcare professional, or resolution of symptoms. In the prospective study, whole blood, serum and a nasopharyngeal or oropharyngeal swab were collected from each participant by mobile phlebotomists. Additional blood draws and questionnaires over a roughly two-month period could optionally be provided by prospective study participants. Before DNA extraction, blood samples from the prospective study were shipped at room temperature or frozen. The TCR originated in a man in his 60s who had recovered from COVID-19. The source material was PBMCs or T cells enriched from blood (not recorded which).

The DNA sequence follows: TGTGCCTGGAGCGCACCGGAGGTTCCCGAGCAGTACTTC. The encoded protein is CAWSAPEVPEQYF. This receptor chain uses TRBV30 and TRBJ2-7, and the D gene may be TRBD2, 5 bases matching. V drops 3 bases and J drops 6 bases, leaving 15 bases in between. CDR1 and CDR2 are drawn from the germline V gene (reference sequence): GTSNPN, SVGIG. There are 13 amino acids in the CDR3, from cysteine to phenylalanine inclusive. This entry keeps only the CDR3 DNA: 39 bases, framed from base 1.